The next 23 T cell receptor beta chains were all read from a single sample in a study of blood T cell repertoires in COVID-19. The data were produced by immunoSEQ multiplex PCR, yet TCRdb's version contains in-frame clones alone and is incomplete. The top ten clones hold approximately 3.1% of a sample with about 380,000 clones, roughly 90% of them seen once. The source material was PBMCs or T cells enriched from blood (not recorded which). The source is a woman aged 30 to 39 who had recovered from COVID-19.

The chain recombines TRBV6-4 with TRBJ2-3; D is possibly TRBD1 (6 bases). Germline V gene data show CDR1 as MRHNA and CDR2 as SNTAGT. The CDR3 totals 16 residues. Trimming shortened V by 1 base and J by 2 bases, and 13 bases separated the two germline ends. In DNA, the CDR3 is TGTGCCAGCAGTGACTTTGAGACAGGATCCACAGATACGCAGTATTTT. It yields the protein CASSDFETGSTDTQYF.

The chain uses TRBV28 and TRBJ2-4; D remains ambiguous. Germline V lookup: CDR1 MDHEN, CDR2 SYDVKM. The V gene lost 6 bases and the J gene lost 1 base, with 16 bases spanning the gap. This CDR3 region has 16 residues. In DNA, the CDR3 is TGTGCCAGCAGGTCCCAACCTCTCGAGGCCAAAAACATTCAGTACTTC. Protein product: CASRSQPLEAKNIQYF.

The chain is built from TRBV7-8 and TRBJ2-5; D is ambiguous. The CDR3 totals 15 residues. The V end was cut by 1 base, the J end by 3 bases, with 12 bases between. Germline loops: CDR1 SGHVS, CDR2 FQNEAQ. The CDR3 protein is CASSLVSLVEETQYF. CDR3 bases: TGTGCCAGCAGCTTAGTGTCCCTCGTCGAAGAGACCCAGTACTTC.

The chain is built from TRBV10-1 and TRBJ1-4; TRBD1 is a possible D gene (6 bases). Germline V gene lookup returns CDR1 WNHNN and CDR2 SYGVQD (reference sequence). The CDR3 is made up of 16 amino acids. V lost 0 bases and J lost 4, with 12 bases in between. The CDR3 DNA is TGCGCCAGCAGTGAGTCGACGGCAGGGGATAATGAAAAACTGTTTTTT. Its translation: CASSESTAGDNEKLFF.

The chain recombines TRBV14 with TRBJ1-2; 8 bases match TRBD1. Germline CDR1 reads SGHDN; CDR2 reads FVKESK. This CDR3 region has 16 residues. The J segment lost 5 bases and the V segment lost 5 bases, leaving 13 bases of the junction unmatched. CDR3 sequence reads: CASSVRKGQGEYGYTF. The CDR3 DNA sequence: TGTGCCAGCAGCGTACGGAAAGGACAGGGAGAGTATGGCTACACCTTC.

The chain combines TRBV19 with TRBJ2-1; 7 bases are shared with TRBD2. V trimming: 5 bases; J trimming: 8 bases; junction bases outside the gene matches: 9. CDR1 is LNHDA and CDR2 is SQIVND in the germline V gene (reference sequence). This CDR3 has 14 residues. This chain's CDR3 is CASSVGLGGDEQFF. DNA for the CDR3: TGTGCCAGTAGTGTAGGACTAGGAGGGGATGAGCAGTTCTTC.

V gene TRBV9 combines with J gene TRBJ2-3; a possible D gene is TRBD2 (5 bases). CDR1 and CDR2 from the germline V gene are SGDLS and YYNGEE. Trimming cost V 0 bases and J 3 bases, with 11 bases left between them. This CDR3 has 15 residues. The CDR3 DNA follows: TGTGCCAGCAGCGTAGCCGGTCGGGGAACAGATACGCAGTATTTT. This sequence encodes CASSVAGRGTDTQYF.

This clone has just one count. The chain couples TRBV29-1 to TRBJ2-7, with TRBD2 identical over 12 bases. The CDR3 is made up of 15 amino acids. Germline V gene lookup returns CDR1 SQVTM and CDR2 ANQGSEA. The trim removed 4 bases at V and 6 bases at J, leaving 10 bases unmatched. The CDR3 bases are TGCAGCGTTGGGCCAGAACTAGCGGGAGGTATCGAGCAGTACTTC. This sequence encodes CSVGPELAGGIEQYF.

V and J are TRBV7-2 and TRBJ2-1; possibly TRBD1 for D (6 bases). The V and J ends lost 5 bases and 10 bases respectively, with 18 bases between them. Germline assignment: CDR1 SGHTA and CDR2 FQGNSA. CDR3 size: 14 residues. In DNA, the CDR3 is TGTGCCAGCAGCCCCGACAGGACGGTTTCAGAGCAGTTCTTC. This codes for CASSPDRTVSEQFF.

This chain uses TRBV10-2 with TRBJ1-1, with 7 bases that match TRBD1. The germline CDR1 and CDR2 sequences are WSHSY and SAAADI. The CDR3 covers 12 residues. The V gene end was trimmed by 4 bases and the J gene end by 10 bases; junction bases not matched to a gene: 6. The chain's CDR3 is CASSGIKGAAFF. The DNA for the CDR3 is TGCGCCAGCAGTGGGATCAAGGGGGCAGCTTTCTTT.

This chain joins TRBV28 and TRBJ2-7, with TRBD2 matching over 10 bases. Germline CDR1 MDHEN, CDR2 SYDVKM. This CDR3 region has 14 residues. J gave up 3 bases and V 3 bases, and 2 bases lay outside the gene matches. Here the CDR3 DNA reads TGTGCCAGCAGTTTTAGCGGGAGGATCTACGAGCAGTACTTC. The encoded protein is CASSFSGRIYEQYF.

Only a few counts were recorded for this clone. The gene calls are TRBV7-8 and TRBJ1-5; unclear D gene. V was cut by 3 bases and J by 4 bases, with 10 bases left in between. Germline V CDR1 and CDR2: SGHVS, FQNEAQ. CDR3 length equals 14 residues. The CDR3 is CASSFLGQNQPQHF. In DNA, the CDR3 is TGTGCCAGCAGCTTCTTGGGCCAGAATCAGCCCCAGCATTTT.

This clone was seen once. The V and J genes are TRBV11-3 and TRBJ2-2; 10 bases are a match to TRBD1. V was clipped by 4 bases and J by 1 base; unmatched bases: 6. Germline CDR1 reads SGHNT; CDR2 reads YENEEA. The CDR3 runs to 17 residues. The CDR3 region has the DNA TGTGCCAGCAGCTCCGCCTGGACAGGGGGGAACACCGGGGAGCTGTTTTTT. Its protein product is CASSSAWTGGNTGELFF.

The V and J genes are TRBV12-5 and TRBJ2-1; weak D call: TRBD2 (5 bases). V was clipped by 7 bases and J by 4 bases, with 11 bases between them. CDR1 is LGHNT, CDR2 FRNRAP, per germline. The CDR3 consists of 13 residues. In DNA form, the CDR3 reads TGTGCTAGTGCCCCGACTACATACAATGAGCAGTTCTTC. It specifies CASAPTTYNEQFF.

This rearrangement joins TRBV3-1 (or the pseudogene TRBV3-2) to TRBJ1-1; D unresolved. There are 16 residues in the CDR3. V gave up 0 bases and J gave up 0 bases, with 11 bases separating them. CDR1 is LGHDT and CDR2 is YNNKEL in the germline V gene (reference sequence). DNA of the CDR3: TGTGCCAGCAGCCAAGATTTAGTCCTAGTGAACACTGAAGCTTTCTTT. It specifies CASSQDLVLVNTEAFF.

The V gene is TRBV4-1, the J gene TRBJ1-5; D ambiguous. V was trimmed by 1 base and J by 4 bases, leaving 11 bases between them. Germline CDR1 reads MGHRA; CDR2 reads YSYEKL. The CDR3 has 15 amino acids. Written as DNA, the CDR3 is TGCGCCAGCAGCCAAGTTATGGCACCAAATCAGCCCCAGCATTTT. Translation: CASSQVMAPNQPQHF.

The rearrangement links TRBV2 to TRBJ1-4; 8 nucleotides match TRBD1. Trimming at V came to 4 bases and at J to 6 bases, leaving 4 bases not matched to a gene. This CDR3 contains 14 residues. Germline V CDR1 and CDR2: SNHLY, FYNNEI. CDR3 DNA: TGTGCCAGCAGTGCCCGGACAGGGTATGAAAAACTGTTTTTT. This encodes CASSARTGYEKLFF.

The chain is built from TRBV5-1 and TRBJ2-7; weak D call: TRBD1 (6 bases). Germline CDR1 reads SGHRS; CDR2 reads YFSETQ. CDR3 length: 14 amino acids. V gave up 0 bases and J gave up 2 bases, with 9 bases separating them. This chain's CDR3 is CASSLVGQTYEQYF. In DNA, the CDR3 is TGCGCCAGCAGCTTGGTAGGACAGACCTACGAGCAGTACTTC.

The chain employs TRBV25-1 and TRBJ1-6; D is uncertain. CDR3 length equals 14 residues. CDR1 is MGHDK and CDR2 is SYGVNS in the germline V gene. V was cut by 3 bases and J by 5 bases, with 8 bases left in between. CDR3 coding DNA: TGTGCCAGCAGTGACCCACAGAATAATTCACCCCTCCACTTT. This translates into CASSDPQNNSPLHF.

A few counts support this clone. For the CDR3, the DNA is TGTGCCAGCAGCCCCAGGAACACGCGCACCTATGGCTACACCTTC. It encodes CASSPRNTRTYGYTF. J is TRBJ1-2 and V is TRBV11-2; D gene unclear. The V gene lost 5 bases and the J gene lost 4 bases, with 17 bases spanning the gap. Germline V gene sequence: CDR1 SGHAT, CDR2 FQNNGV. This CDR3 is built from 15 residues.

The chain combines TRBV9 with TRBJ1-1; TRBD1 matches 7 bases. The CDR3 runs 15 residues. V was clipped by 6 bases and J by 2 bases; unmatched bases: 10. Germline-derived CDR1 and CDR2 are SGDLS and YYNGEE. The chain's CDR3 is CASNGQEGPNTEAFF. CDR3 bases: TGTGCCAGCAATGGACAGGAAGGGCCCAACACTGAAGCTTTCTTT. The full variable domain, in which reference TRBV9 and TRBJ1-1 provide the parts outside the CDR3, is DSGVTQTPKHLITATGQRVTLRCSPRSGDLSVYWYQQSLDQGLQFLIQYYNGEERAKGNILERFSAQQFPDLHSELNLSSLELGDSALYFCASNGQEGPNTEAFFGQGTRLTVV.

This clone was seen a single time. V and J are TRBV4-1 and TRBJ1-2; D is perhaps TRBD1 (5 bases). This CDR3 contains 14 residues. The V gene lost 2 bases and the J gene lost 6 bases, with 13 bases spanning the gap. The germline CDR1 and CDR2 sequences are MGHRA and YSYEKL. The CDR3 protein is CASSQSAGGNGYTF. DNA of the CDR3: TGCGCCAGCAGCCAATCCGCCGGGGGAAATGGCTACACCTTC.

The chain uses TRBV28 and TRBJ1-2; D possibly corresponds to TRBD1 (6 bases). V lost 5 bases, J lost 1 base, and 11 bases lay in between. The CDR3 length is 14 residues. Germline CDR1 and CDR2: MDHEN and SYDVKM. CDR3 sequence: CASSTSGVNYGYTF. CDR3 nucleotides: TGTGCCAGCAGTACCTCAGGGGTTAACTATGGCTACACCTTC.